This T cell receptor (beta chain) was recovered during a study of Ad26.COV2.S vaccination and SARS-CoV-2 variants. Indicated treatment: around 19 received Ad26.COV2.S at low or high dose, single or two shots; roughly 5 received placebo; per-sample allocation not given. At day 63 after the first vaccine or placebo injection, samples were drawn. Sequencing used immunoSEQ multiplex PCR; TCRdb keeps in-frame clones, though not all of them. Of 300,000 to 400,000 clones in the sample, roughly 84% are singletons; the top ten hold roughly 3.1%. CDR1 is SEHNR, CDR2 FQNEAQ, per germline (reference sequence). V was trimmed by 2 bases and J by 8 bases, leaving 13 bases between them. There are 14 residues in the CDR3.

The sample here was peripheral blood, taken in a trial of Ad26.COV2.S vaccine versus placebo. V is TRBV7-9 and J is TRBJ2-1; D gene ambiguous. The receptor was derived from a person aged 18-65 years who received the Ad26.COV2.S COVID-19 vaccine or a placebo. The CDR3 region is CASSLRVGTDEQFF. The CDR3 DNA reads as TGTGCCAGCAGCTTACGGGTGGGAACGGATGAGCAGTTCTTC. The whole variable domain, remainder taken from reference TRBV7-9 and TRBJ2-1, is DTGVSQNPRHKITKRGQNVTFRCDPISEHNRLYWYRQTLGQGPEFLTYFQNEAQLEKSRLLSDRFSAERPKGSFSTLEIQRTEQGDSAMYLCASSLRVGTDEQFFGPGTRLTVL.